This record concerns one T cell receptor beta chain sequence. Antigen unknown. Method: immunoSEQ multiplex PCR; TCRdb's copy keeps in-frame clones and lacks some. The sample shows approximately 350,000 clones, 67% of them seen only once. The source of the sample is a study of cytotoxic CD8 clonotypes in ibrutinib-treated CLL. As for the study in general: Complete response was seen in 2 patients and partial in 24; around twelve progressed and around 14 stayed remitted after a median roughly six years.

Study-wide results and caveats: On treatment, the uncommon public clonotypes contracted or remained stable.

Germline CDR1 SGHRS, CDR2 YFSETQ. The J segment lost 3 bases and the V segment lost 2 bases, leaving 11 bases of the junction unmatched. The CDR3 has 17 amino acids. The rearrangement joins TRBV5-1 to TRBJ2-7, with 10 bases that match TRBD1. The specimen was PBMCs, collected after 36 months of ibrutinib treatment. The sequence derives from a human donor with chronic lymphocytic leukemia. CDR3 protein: CASSLTHRQGAFYEQYF. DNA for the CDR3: TGCGCCAGCAGCTTAACCCATCGACAGGGGGCTTTCTACGAGCAGTACTTC.